The rows below give T cell receptor beta chains drawn from one sample of a study of blood T cell repertoires in COVID-19. TCRdb's table, derived via immunoSEQ multiplex PCR, lists solely in-frame clones and lacks some. The table has around 250,000 clones, over 80% seen once. Sequencing was performed on peripheral blood. All receptors derive from a man aged 55 to 70 who had recovered from COVID-19. Each CDR3 is given with its conserved first and last residue. A D gene is named only where the DNA matches it firmly. Some rows mark clone size as missing; the rest say once, few, many or name a class of expanded clone.

j_gene	v_gene	abundance	d_gene	CDR3nt	CDR3aa
TRBJ1-2	TRBV11-2	NA	NA	TGTGCCAGCAGCAAACGTACGGGAGCCCAGCCGTTTGACTATGGCTACACCTTC	CASSKRTGAQPFDYGYTF
TRBJ1-2	TRBV7-2	NA	TRBD1	TGTGCCAGCAGCCCAAACCTTGGGGCCCCAGGGGGACGCGGCTACACCTTC	CASSPNLGAPGGRGYTF
TRBJ2-3	TRBV7-3	NA	TRBD2	TGTGCCAGCAGCTTGACTAGCGGGGGGGCAGATACGCAGTATTTT	CASSLTSGGADTQYF
TRBJ2-3	TRBV5-1	once	TRBD2	TGCGCCAGCAGCTTGGACGGAGCCCCGGGAGGGCAGTATTTT	CASSLDGAPGGQYF
TRBJ2-1	TRBV5-1	NA	NA	TGCGCCAGCGGCCCCGGGACACTATACAATGAGCAGTTCTTC	CASGPGTLYNEQFF
TRBJ1-4	TRBV4-1	NA	NA	TGCGCCAGCAGCCAAGAATGGGGTGGAGGTGAAAAACTGTTTTTT	CASSQEWGGGEKLFF
TRBJ2-1	TRBV19	NA	NA	TGTGCCAGTACCCCAGGGGGCGGGAGTAATTGGAATGAGCAGTTCTTC	CASTPGGGSNWNEQFF
TRBJ2-7	TRBV6-5	NA	NA	TGTGCCAGCAGCCACCAGGGTAAGCAGTACGAGCAGTACTTC	CASSHQGKQYEQYF
TRBJ2-2	TRBV15	NA	NA	TGTGCCACCAGCAGACCGGGACATACCGGGGAGCTGTTTTTT	CATSRPGHTGELFF
TRBJ1-4	TRBV30	NA	NA	TGTGCCTGGAGTGTACTACACGGTGAAAAACTGTTTTTT	CAWSVLHGEKLFF
TRBJ2-7	TRBV30	few	NA	TGTGCCTGGAGTTTGGACTGGGACTACGAGCAGTACTTC	CAWSLDWDYEQYF
TRBJ2-4	TRBV6-5	NA	TRBD1	TGTGCCAGCAGTACCCTGACAGGGGACAAAAACATTCAGTACTTC	CASSTLTGDKNIQYF
TRBJ1-5	TRBV7-2	once	NA	TGTGCCAGCAGCCTACAAACAGGGTTAGGCAATCAGCCCCAGCATTTT	CASSLQTGLGNQPQHF